The 28 T cell receptor beta chains listed next were all sequenced from one sample in a study of T cell repertoires in cytomegalovirus infection. TCRdb used MiXCR to reprocess the reads, holding one entry per CDR3 protein. The sample yields fewer than 550,000 distinct CDR3 sequences, about 11% seen once. What was sequenced was PBMCs. The origin of the receptors is a human donor in good health (CMV status not recorded). Some clones in this sample may be carry-over from other donors' samples.

There are many counts of this clonotype. V is TRBV5-1 and J is TRBJ2-5; 7 bases align to TRBD1. Trimming removed 0 bases from V and 4 bases from J; junction bases left unmatched: 9. The germline V gene has CDR1 SGHRS and CDR2 YFSETQ. The CDR3 is 16 amino acids. The CDR3 loop is CASSLGYTGDRETQYF. CDR3 nucleotide sequence: TGCGCCAGCAGCTTGGGATATACAGGGGATCGAGAGACCCAGTACTTC.

V and J are TRBV28 and TRBJ2-1; D is undetermined. This CDR3 is built from 13 residues. V shed 3 bases and J shed 9 bases, with 12 bases lying between them. The germline gives CDR1 MDHEN, CDR2 SYDVKM. The CDR3 loop is CASSFPVGVEQFF. The CDR3 DNA follows: TGTGCCAGCAGTTTCCCCGTCGGCGTTGAGCAGTTCTTC. Looking up the rest from reference TRBV28 and TRBJ2-1 gives the full variable domain: DVKVTQSSRYLVKRTGEKVFLECVQDMDHENMFWYRQDPGLGLRLIYFSYDVKMKEKGDIPEGYSVSREKKERFSLILESASTNQTSMYLCASSFPVGVEQFFGPGTRLTVL.

This clonotype has a count of ten or more. The chain links TRBV28 to TRBJ1-2; TRBD1 matches at 10 bases. Germline values: CDR1 MDHEN, CDR2 SYDVKM. This CDR3 is 18 amino acids long. The J segment lost 0 bases and the V segment lost 5 bases, leaving 12 bases of the junction unmatched. CDR3 coding DNA: TGTGCCAGCAGTCCCTCCCTAGCCGGGACAGGGGCTAACTATGGCTACACCTTC. It is translated as CASSPSLAGTGANYGYTF.

The sample holds many counts of this clonotype. The V gene is TRBV7-9, the J gene TRBJ1-1; D is unresolved. Germline CDR1 is SEHNR and CDR2 is FQNEAQ (reference sequence). The length of the CDR3 is 15 residues. Trimming stripped 5 bases from V and 0 bases from J, with 13 bases between. CDR3 DNA sequence: TGTGCCAGCAGCCGAGGACGCGGGATGAACACTGAAGCTTTCTTT. This codes for CASSRGRGMNTEAFF.

This clonotype has at least ten counts. The rearrangement joins TRBV6-5 to TRBJ1-4, with D maybe TRBD1 (5 bases). This CDR3 has 14 residues. CDR1 MNHEY and CDR2 SVGAGI come from the germline V gene. V shed 7 bases and J shed 4 bases, with 13 bases lying between them. CDR3 sequence: CASKETAFNEKLFF. CDR3 DNA sequence: TGTGCCAGCAAGGAGACAGCCTTTAATGAAAAACTGTTTTTT.

This clonotype was counted ten times or more. CDR3 in amino acids: CASRDEAGGGFNEQFF. CDR3 sequence (DNA): TGTGCCAGCAGGGACGAGGCGGGAGGGGGTTTCAATGAGCAGTTCTTC. The rearrangement joins TRBV4-2 to TRBJ2-1; the match to TRBD2 covers 9 bases. Germline CDR1 LGHNA, CDR2 YNFKEQ. The CDR3 has 16 residues. Losses at the gene ends were 6 bases for V and 6 bases for J; bases not matched to a gene: 12.

In nucleotides, the CDR3 is TGTGCCAGCAGCTTAGGGGACAGAAACTACCAAGAGACCCAGTACTTC. This encodes CASSLGDRNYQETQYF. The rearrangement joins TRBV7-4 to TRBJ2-5, with TRBD1 matching over 7 bases. From germline, CDR1 is SGHVT and CDR2 SQSDAQ. V was clipped by 1 base and J by 0 bases; unmatched bases: 5. The CDR3 consists of 16 residues.

This clonotype was observed many times. A read error may produce the germline difference seen at one junction end. The chain uses TRBV19 and TRBJ2-2; tentatively, D is TRBD1 (6 bases). Germline CDR1 LNHDA, CDR2 SQIVND (reference sequence). The CDR3 is made up of 15 amino acids. CDR3 nucleotide sequence: TGTGCCAGTAGAATAGGGGGACCGAACACCGGGGAGCTGTTTTTT. Amino acid sequence: CASRIGGPNTGELFF.

This clonotype was seen ten or more times. The V gene is TRBV5-1, the J gene TRBJ2-5, with no clear D. Trimming removed 6 bases from V and 3 bases from J, with 18 bases in between. CDR3 size: 15 residues. Germline V CDR1 and CDR2: SGHRS, YFSETQ. This CDR3 reads CASMSTARPEETQYF. The DNA for the CDR3 is TGCGCCAGCATGTCCACAGCGCGCCCGGAAGAGACCCAGTACTTC.

This clonotype was seen at least ten times. The chain carries TRBV19 and TRBJ1-1, with D perhaps TRBD1 (5 bases). The V gene lost 5 bases and the J gene lost 5 bases, with 18 bases spanning the gap. The CDR3 runs 15 residues. Germline CDR1 and CDR2: LNHDA and SQIVND (reference sequence). The CDR3 sequence: CASSAPGGPVTEAFF. The CDR3 DNA is TGTGCCAGTAGTGCACCCGGGGGACCGGTTACTGAAGCTTTCTTT.

This chain uses TRBV10-3 with TRBJ1-1; no reliable D call. Looked up from germline, CDR1 is ENHRY and CDR2 is SYGVKD. Trimming shortened V by 4 bases and J by 0 bases, and 9 bases separated the two germline ends. The CDR3 has 14 amino acids. The CDR3 loop is CAISGTAVNTEAFF. The CDR3 DNA sequence: TGTGCCATCAGTGGGACGGCGGTGAACACTGAAGCTTTCTTT.

Turning to this clonotype: This clone may be a read error of a much larger clone one base away. The chain is built from TRBV19 and TRBJ1-5; D is unclear. CDR3 length equals 16 residues. Germline assignment: CDR1 LNHDA and CDR2 SQIVND (reference sequence). CDR3 loop: CVSQPRAGPRNQPQHF. The DNA for the CDR3 is TGTGTCAGTCAACCTCGGGCAGGTCCTAGAAATCAGCCCCAGCATTTT.

This clonotype was detected many times. This chain links TRBV29-1 with TRBJ1-2; 9 bases fit TRBD1. The length of the CDR3 is 12 residues. Trimming removed 4 bases from V and 4 bases from J; junction bases left unmatched: 1. The V gene's germline CDR1 is SQVTM and CDR2 ANQGSEA. The CDR3, as DNA: TGCAGCGTTGGGGACAGGGTCTATGGCTACACCTTC. Its protein product is CSVGDRVYGYTF.

This clonotype was found a few times. The V and J genes are TRBV6-5 and TRBJ2-7; D might be TRBD1 (6 bases). Per germline, CDR1 MNHEY and CDR2 SVGAGI. Between the trimmed V and J ends, which lost 2 bases and 2 bases, there was a span of 13 bases. The CDR3 runs 15 residues. The CDR3 protein is CASSYPWDTTYEQYF. For the CDR3, the DNA is TGTGCCAGCAGTTACCCGTGGGACACAACCTACGAGCAGTACTTC.

The chain is built from TRBV10-3 and TRBJ2-5, with D perhaps TRBD1 or TRBD2 (5 bases each). The germline V and J ends were trimmed by 5 bases and 0 bases, with 13 bases remaining between them. The CDR3 runs 15 residues. In germline, CDR1 is ENHRY, CDR2 SYGVKD. The CDR3 sequence: CAISPGTLYQETQYF. The CDR3 DNA is TGTGCCATCAGTCCCGGGACCTTGTACCAAGAGACCCAGTACTTC.

This clonotype was picked up many times. The chain is built from TRBV28 and TRBJ1-2; D is unclear. Per the germline V gene, CDR1 is MDHEN and CDR2 is SYDVKM. Trimming took 7 bases from V and 6 from J, leaving 12 bases between them. The CDR3 is 12 residues long. The CDR3 sequence is CASTQHGDGYTF. DNA for the CDR3: TGTGCCAGCACCCAACATGGAGATGGCTACACCTTC.

This clonotype occurred a few times. This sequence joins TRBV9 and TRBJ1-3; 8 nucleotides agree with TRBD1. The CDR3 has 15 amino acids. The V segment lost 3 bases and the J segment 2 bases; nucleotides outside the gene matches: 4. The V gene's germline CDR1 is SGDLS and CDR2 YYNGEE. CDR3 coding DNA: TGTGCCAGCAGCGATGACAGGGGAGCTGGAAACACCATATATTTT. Residues: CASSDDRGAGNTIYF.

This clonotype was seen repeatedly, ten times or more. V gene TRBV19 combines with J gene TRBJ2-7; maybe TRBD1 (6 bases). V was shortened by 0 bases and J by 6 bases, with 12 bases between the two germline ends. Germline V gives CDR1 LNHDA, CDR2 SQIVND (reference sequence). The CDR3 extends over 14 amino acids. Here the CDR3 DNA reads TGTGCCAGTAGTATAGAGGCCGGGACAACCGAGCAGTACTTC. Its translation: CASSIEAGTTEQYF.

The V and J genes are TRBV7-9 and TRBJ2-7; maybe TRBD2 (6 bases). Germline lookup yields CDR1 SEHNR and CDR2 FQNEAQ (reference sequence). V was pared by 2 bases and J by 7 bases, with 12 bases between. This CDR3 has 13 amino acids. The CDR3, as DNA: TGTGCCAGCAGCTTATTGGCGGGATTAGAGCAGTACTTC. Encoded protein: CASSLLAGLEQYF.

The rearrangement links TRBV24-1 to TRBJ1-1; D gene unclear. This CDR3 region has 14 residues. V was cut by 5 bases and J by 1 base, with 10 bases left in between. The V gene's germline CDR1 is KGHDR and CDR2 SFDVKD. CDR3 nucleotides: TGTGCCACCAGTGTGGGTGGTTGGAACACTGAAGCTTTCTTT. It codes for CATSVGGWNTEAFF.

This clonotype was recorded at least ten times. This rearrangement joins TRBV7-9 to TRBJ2-5; D gene unclear. CDR3 length: 17 residues. The germline V gene has CDR1 SEHNR and CDR2 FQNEAQ (reference sequence). V was cut by 1 base and J by 1 base, with 16 bases left in between. The CDR3 region is CASSLDPLRRLQETQYF. The CDR3 region has the DNA TGTGCCAGCAGCTTAGATCCGTTGAGGCGCCTCCAAGAGACCCAGTACTTC.

J is TRBJ2-5 and V is TRBV4-2; 8 bases agree with TRBD2. J lost 4 bases, V lost 4 bases, and 8 bases had no gene match. The CDR3 covers 15 residues. Germline CDR1 and CDR2: LGHNA and YNFKEQ. The CDR3 loop is CASSRDGLATETQYF. The CDR3 DNA reads as TGTGCCAGCAGCCGGGACGGACTAGCCACAGAGACCCAGTACTTC.

This clonotype has ten or more counts. The chain is built from TRBV12-3 or TRBV12-4 and TRBJ1-1; 7 nucleotides agree with TRBD1. The CDR3 has 14 amino acids. The J segment lost 2 bases and the V segment lost 6 bases, leaving 6 bases of the junction unmatched. The CDR3 nucleotides are TGTGCCAGCAGACTAACAGGGGCTAACACTGAAGCTTTCTTT. Its translation: CASRLTGANTEAFF.

This clonotype came up many times. This chain connects TRBV5-5 to TRBJ2-6; possible D gene TRBD1, 5 bases. The CDR3 has 16 residues. Trimming removed 2 bases at V and 0 bases at J, with 9 bases between. Germline CDR1 and CDR2: SGHKS and YYEKEE (reference sequence). The CDR3 loop is CASSLSGNSGANVLTF. The CDR3 coding sequence is TGTGCCAGCAGCTTATCAGGGAACTCTGGGGCCAACGTCCTGACTTTC.

This clonotype was seen a few times. This chain joins TRBV2 and TRBJ1-5, with 9 positions matching TRBD1. The CDR3 length is 14 residues. Per the germline V gene, CDR1 is SNHLY and CDR2 is FYNNEI. V dropped 6 bases and J dropped 6; count of bases not matched to a gene: 6. The CDR3 sequence is CASSPTGGFQPQHF. The CDR3 region has the DNA TGTGCCAGCAGCCCCACAGGGGGCTTTCAGCCCCAGCATTTT.

This clonotype has ten or more counts. The chain carries TRBV11-2 and TRBJ1-1, with TRBD1 matching 10 bases. Unmatched junction bases numbered 5, after V lost 4 bases and J lost 3 bases. There are 15 residues in the CDR3. Germline values: CDR1 SGHAT, CDR2 FQNNGV. CDR3 bases: TGTGCCAGCAGCTCCCGGGACAGGGGACACACTGAAGCTTTCTTT. Translating gives CASSSRDRGHTEAFF.

V gene TRBV14 combines with J gene TRBJ2-3; tentatively, D is TRBD1 (5 bases). From germline, CDR1 is SGHDN and CDR2 FVKESK. The CDR3 has 12 residues. V lost 5 bases, J lost 11 bases, and 14 bases lay in between. CDR3 nucleotides: TGTGCCAGCAGCAACCCAGGGCTTAAGCAGTATTTT. Amino acids: CASSNPGLKQYF.

Ten or more counts support this clonotype. The rearrangement links TRBV7-9 to TRBJ2-5; D not resolved. Looked up from germline, CDR1 is SEHNR and CDR2 is FQNEAQ (reference sequence). V was shortened by 4 bases and J by 11 bases, with 17 bases between the two germline ends. The CDR3 consists of 13 residues. This CDR3 reads CASSSDGGGVQYF. The CDR3 DNA follows: TGTGCCAGCAGCTCTGACGGTGGTGGGGTGCAGTACTTC.